The rows below give T cell receptor beta chains drawn from one sample of a study of glioma-infiltrating T cells. One entry per CDR3 protein, called by TCRdb with MiXCR from the multiplex PCR reads. Found here are some 10,000 distinct CDR3 sequences, approximately 60% of them singletons; the top ten hold around 21%. The sequenced material came from glioma tissue, nonneoplastic brain tissue, or PBMCs (not recorded which). These receptors were collected from a human donor with low-grade glioma or glioblastoma, undergoing nonglioma brain surgery, or in good health (not recorded which). CDR3s include the opening cysteine and the closing phenylalanine or tryptophan. The D gene is left open where the match is weak. Rows give clone size only sometimes, using once, few, many, or a class for an expanded clone.

j_call d_call clone_size cdr3_length v_call cdr3_aa cdr3_nt
TRBJ1-3 NA NA 17 TRBV28 CASNTQGGTSSGNTIYF TGTGCCAGCAACACCCAGGGAGGTACCAGCTCCGGAAACACCATATATTTT
TRBJ2-3 NA medium-sized 13 TRBV20-1 CSAPSLSTDTQYF TGCAGTGCTCCTAGCCTCAGCACAGATACGCAGTATTTT
TRBJ2-3 TRBD2 many 14 TRBV30 CAWNPGLATDTQYF TGTGCCTGGAACCCGGGACTAGCGACAGATACGCAGTATTTT
TRBJ1-1 NA NA 14 TRBV27 CASSLSGMNTEAFF TGTGCCAGCAGTTTATCAGGGATGAACACTGAAGCTTTCTTT
TRBJ2-1 NA NA 14 TRBV18 CAGSWGPGYNEQSF TGTGCCGGCTCCTGGGGGCCCGGGTACAATGAGCAGTCCTTC
TRBJ2-5 TRBD2 NA 15 TRBV6-2/TRBV6-3 CASRVGLAGQDTQYF TGTGCCAGCAGGGTGGGCCTAGCGGGCCAAGATACCCAGTACTTC
TRBJ2-2 NA NA 14 TRBV10-1 CARPVLSNTGEVFF TGCGCCAGGCCCGTATTATCGAACACCGGGGAGGTGTTTTTT
TRBJ2-2 TRBD1 large 15 TRBV27 CASSPPGGYTGELFF TGTGCCAGCAGTCCTCCAGGGGGCTACACCGGGGAGCTGTTTTTT
TRBJ2-4 NA NA 17 TRBV12-3/TRBV12-4 CASSPLRGVSGEGIQYF TGTGCCAGCAGTCCGCTGCGAGGGGTATCGGGAGAAGGCATTCAGTACTTC
TRBJ2-7 NA NA 12 TRBV28 CASKVRGGEQYF TGTGCCAGCAAGGTCAGGGGAGGGGAGCAGTACTTC
TRBJ2-7 TRBD2 NA 13 TRBV2 CATVGLTSYEQYF TGTGCCACCGTGGGACTAACATCCTACGAGCAGTACTTC
TRBJ1-2 NA NA 15 TRBV7-9 CASSTSSRANYGYTF TGTGCCAGCAGCACATCCTCCCGAGCCAACTATGGCTACACCTTC